This is a list of T cell receptor beta chains from one sample in a study of beta chain features in type 1 diabetes. TCRdb's table, derived via immunoSEQ multiplex PCR, lists solely in-frame clones and lacks some. There are about 220,000 clones in the sample; roughly 10% occur only once, and roughly 1.4% lies in the top ten. Sequencing input: central memory CD4+ T cells from blood. These receptors were collected from a man aged 18-30 years in good health. Each CDR3 is given with its conserved first and last residue. Each record gives: clone size, J gene, D gene, V gene, CDR3 DNA, CDR3 protein. A D gene is named only where the DNA matches it firmly. Not all rows give a size; the values are once, few, many and, for expanded clones, a class.

. TRBJ1-2 TRBD1 TRBV7-9 TGTGCCAGCAGCTTGGCAACAGGGGCTGGCTACACCTTC CASSLATGAGYTF
many TRBJ2-1 TRBD2 TRBV11-2 TGTGCCAGCAGCTTAGATCGACTAGCACCTGAGCAGTTCTTC CASSLDRLAPEQFF
. TRBJ2-7 TRBD1 TRBV15 TGTGCCACCAGCGGGATGTCCCGGGACAGGGGATACGAGCAGTACTTC CATSGMSRDRGYEQYF
once TRBJ2-6 TRBD1 TRBV14 TGTGCCAGCAGCCTGTCCCGGGACAGGACCGGGGCCAACGTCCTGACTTTC CASSLSRDRTGANVLTF
few TRBJ2-1 . TRBV7-6 TGTGCCAGCAGCCCTAGGCGGGTGGCTGAGCAGTTCTTC CASSPRRVAEQFF
few TRBJ1-1 . TRBV9 TGTGCCAGCAGCGTAACTGTAGGTTACGATCTGAACACTGAAGCTTTCTTT CASSVTVGYDLNTEAFF
. TRBJ2-7 . TRBV25-1 TGTGCCAGCAGTGATACATTCAGGGACGGGGCCTACGAGCAGTACTTC CASSDTFRDGAYEQYF
. TRBJ2-5 TRBD1 TRBV25-1 TGTGCCAGCAGTGAACGACAGGGCGGAGAGACCCAGTACTTC CASSERQGGETQYF
. TRBJ2-3 . TRBV30 TGTGCCTGGAAGACGGGGACCAACACAGATACGCAGTATTTT CAWKTGTNTDTQYF
. TRBJ2-7 . TRBV5-1 TGCGCCAGCAGCTTAGATGCGGCACTCCCCTACGAGCAGTACTTC CASSLDAALPYEQYF
. TRBJ1-2 TRBD1 TRBV30 TGTGCCTGGAGTGATAGACAGGGTCGTGGCTACACCTTC CAWSDRQGRGYTF
few TRBJ2-1 . TRBV7-8 TGTGCCAGCAGCTTTACGGCAGGGCCCCATGAGCAGTTCTTC CASSFTAGPHEQFF
many TRBJ1-1 . TRBV21-1 TGTGCCAGCAGCAAGGGAGCTTTCTTT CASSKGAFF
. TRBJ2-5 TRBD1 TRBV5-1 TGCGCCAGCAGCTTGGCCCAGGCCAGGGGGTACGGTGAGACCCAGTACTTC CASSLAQARGYGETQYF
many TRBJ2-7 TRBD2 TRBV27 TGTGCCAGCAGTTCCGGCGGGAGGGGCTCCTACGAGCAGTACTTC CASSSGGRGSYEQYF
. TRBJ2-5 . TRBV5-1 TGCGCCAGCAGTGCCGGGACCGCCTGGGACCAAGAGACCCAGTACTTC CASSAGTAWDQETQYF
few TRBJ2-7 . TRBV10-3 TGTGCCACCCGAGGGCTCGGGACATCCGAGCAGTACTTC CATRGLGTSEQYF
. TRBJ1-2 . TRBV30 TGTGCCTGCGGACAGACGAACTATGGCTACACCTTC CACGQTNYGYTF
many TRBJ2-1 TRBD2 TRBV10-3 TGTGCCATCATGGGGACTAGTGGGGGCAATGAGCAGTTCTTC CAIMGTSGGNEQFF
few TRBJ2-3 TRBD1 TRBV29-1 TGCAGCGGTATAATAACAGGGGAGGATACGCAGTATTTT CSGIITGEDTQYF
. TRBJ2-7 . TRBV6-5 TGTGCCAGCAGCCCCGGTCAGGCCCTCGAGCAGTACTTC CASSPGQALEQYF
few TRBJ2-1 TRBD1 TRBV19 TGTGCCACCGGACAGGGGGCGGGTGAGCAGTTCTTC CATGQGAGEQFF
many TRBJ2-7 TRBD1 TRBV6-5 TGTGCCAGCAGTTACGGCGGGACAGGATCCTACGAGCAGTACTTC CASSYGGTGSYEQYF
. TRBJ2-1 TRBD2 TRBV7-2 TGTGCCAGCAGCCATTTAGCGGGAGAGCAGTTCTTC CASSHLAGEQFF
. TRBJ2-5 . TRBV10-3 TGTGCCATCGGTACGGCGGCGACATTGGAGACCCAGTACTTC CAIGTAATLETQYF
. TRBJ2-5 . TRBV5-6 TGTGCCAGCAGCTTGGGGCGGGTCCTTGTGGCCCAGTACTTC CASSLGRVLVAQYF
few TRBJ2-7 TRBD1 TRBV30 TGTGCCTGGAGTGCCGTCGACAGGGAAGGCTACGAGCAGTACTTC CAWSAVDREGYEQYF
. TRBJ2-3 . TRBV27 TGTGCCAGCAGTTCTTTGGGCACAGATACGCAGTATTTT CASSSLGTDTQYF
. TRBJ2-7 TRBD1 TRBV4-2 TGTGCCAGCAGCCAAGACCGCGGACAGGCCACCTACGAGCAGTACTTC CASSQDRGQATYEQYF
many TRBJ1-1 . TRBV10-3 TGTGCCATCAGGGGGACGGTTAACACTGAAGCTTTCTTT CAIRGTVNTEAFF
. TRBJ2-2 TRBD2 TRBV29-1 TGCAGCGGGTCGGGACTAGCGGAGAACACCGGGGAGCTGTTTTTT CSGSGLAENTGELFF
few TRBJ1-4 TRBD1 TRBV4-3 TGCGCCAGCAGCCAAGGGGTTCGGACAGGGGGAGAAAAACTGTTTTTT CASSQGVRTGGEKLFF
few TRBJ2-1 . TRBV30 TGTGCCTGGAGTGCCGGCACAGTCAATGAGCAGTTCTTC CAWSAGTVNEQFF
. TRBJ1-2 . TRBV7-9 TGTGCCAGCAGCTTACTTCCGAGACTTAACTATGGCTACACCTTC CASSLLPRLNYGYTF
. TRBJ2-5 TRBD1 TRBV30 TGTGCCTGGAGGGGAAGGGGGCGGTCGGAGACCCAGTACTTC CAWRGRGRSETQYF
. TRBJ2-7 . TRBV15 TGTGCCACCAGCAGAGATCTAGTCTACAGCTCCTACGAGCAGTACTTC CATSRDLVYSSYEQYF
few TRBJ2-4 TRBD2 TRBV4-2 TGTGCCAGCAGCCAAGACCCCAGGGTAGCGGGATTCCTCAACATTCAGTACTTC CASSQDPRVAGFLNIQYF
once TRBJ2-7 . TRBV7-8 TGTGCCAGCAGCCCTCGGGCAGGACGTTCGTCCTACGAGCAGTACTTC CASSPRAGRSSYEQYF
. TRBJ2-5 . TRBV4-2 TGTGCCAGCAGCCAAGGCCGTCTTAAAGAGACCCAGTACTTC CASSQGRLKETQYF
few TRBJ2-7 . TRBV28 TGTGCCACCTTCGACACGGTGTACTACGAGCAGTACTTC CATFDTVYYEQYF
. TRBJ2-7 . TRBV10-3 TGTGCCATCAGCCGGGACACCGCCTACGAGCAGTACTTC CAISRDTAYEQYF
few TRBJ2-4 . TRBV30 TGTGCCTGGACAGGGGAGACCAAAAACATTCAGTACTTC CAWTGETKNIQYF
. TRBJ1-1 . TRBV15 TGTGCCACCAGCGGCCCCGGGGGCCACACTGAAGCTTTCTTT CATSGPGGHTEAFF
. TRBJ2-1 . TRBV10-3 TGTGCCATCAGTGCAAGGACAGTGGCCCAGGGCAATGAGCAGTTCTTC CAISARTVAQGNEQFF
few TRBJ2-4 TRBD1 TRBV9 TGTGCCAGCAGCGCCCGGGACAGTAACATTCAGTACTTC CASSARDSNIQYF
. TRBJ2-1 . TRBV9 TGTGCCAGCAGCGTAGAGGGGAACCGATACAATGAGCAGTTCTTC CASSVEGNRYNEQFF
. TRBJ2-3 TRBD2 TRBV7-2 TGTGCCAGCAGCTTAGTGGGGACGGCGGGAGGAGAAGATACGCAGTATTTT CASSLVGTAGGEDTQYF
. TRBJ2-3 . TRBV5-1 TGCGCCAGCAGCACCGGACAGCGCACAGATACGCAGTATTTT CASSTGQRTDTQYF
few TRBJ1-1 TRBD1 TRBV23-1 TGCGCCAGCAGTCGCCCTGGACAGGGGAACACTGAAGCTTTCTTT CASSRPGQGNTEAFF
. TRBJ2-2 TRBD2 TRBV11-2 TGTGCCAGCAGCCCAACTAGCGGAAACACCGGGGAGCTGTTTTTT CASSPTSGNTGELFF
. TRBJ2-7 TRBD2 TRBV28 TGTGCCAGCAGTTCGTTCGGGACTAGCGGGAGTGGCGAGCAGTACTTC CASSSFGTSGSGEQYF
. TRBJ2-7 . TRBV5-1 TGCGCCAGCACCCCCGGTGGTGATTACGAGCAGTACTTC CASTPGGDYEQYF
once TRBJ1-4 . TRBV30 TGTGCCTGGACCCAAGGAGAAGAAAAACTGTTTTTT CAWTQGEEKLFF
many TRBJ2-1 . TRBV18 TGTGCCAGCTCGGGTCTATCGGGCAATGAGCAGTTCTTC CASSGLSGNEQFF
. TRBJ1-1 . TRBV6-5 TGTGCCAGCAGCCCTGGACTCTCCCGCGCTGAAGCTTTCTTT CASSPGLSRAEAFF
. TRBJ2-1 . TRBV29-1 TGCAGCGCCTTAGACTACTTTGGGAGCTCCTACAATGAGCAGTTCTTC CSALDYFGSSYNEQFF
. TRBJ2-7 . TRBV4-1 TGTGCCAGCAGCCAAGATAACTCCTACGAGCAGTACTTC CASSQDNSYEQYF
. TRBJ2-1 . TRBV7-9 TGTGCCAGCAGTCCCCAGGGGGGGTCCTACAATGAGCAGTTCTTC CASSPQGGSYNEQFF
many TRBJ2-7 . TRBV6-1 TGTGCCAGCAGTGAACCAGTCAGGGCTCGCGAGCAGTACTTC CASSEPVRAREQYF